This T cell receptor beta chain was sequenced for a study of PD-L1 blockade in urothelial cancer. As for the study in general: Of prior chemotherapy regimens, patients had received between 0 and 3.

Regarding time point: peripheral blood 6 weeks after treatment start. Findings and limits, study-wide: Tumor-associated clones in the blood of durable-benefit patients grew more at 3 weeks.

To note about this clone: Its specificity is not known.

Sequencing was performed with immunoSEQ multiplex PCR; in TCRdb, only in-frame clones are kept and a portion is missing. The table lists approximately 40,000 clones, approximately 86% of them singletons. Germline lookup yields CDR1 SGDLS and CDR2 YYNGEE. The CDR3 length is 19 residues. Trimming at V came to 4 bases and at J to 1 base, leaving 11 bases not matched to a gene. The V call is TRBV9, the J call TRBJ2-7, with 16 nucleotides matching TRBD2. The input for sequencing was PBMCs, taken around atezolizumab (anti-PD-L1) treatment. This sequence originates from a man in his sixties with urothelial cancer. CDR3 protein: CASSIDTGLAGGKSYEQYF. The CDR3 DNA reads TGTGCCAGCAGCATAGACACGGGACTAGCGGGAGGGAAATCCTACGAGCAGTACTTC.